One sample yielded the 8 T cell receptor beta chains listed below, sequenced in a study of T cell repertoires in cytomegalovirus infection. TCRdb re-called the reads with MiXCR, one entry per CDR3 protein. The sample yields 560,000 or so distinct CDR3 sequences, more than 15% seen once. Specimen: CD8+ T cells from PBMCs. The receptors were sampled from a human donor in good health (CMV status not recorded). Some clones in this sample may be carry-over from other donors' samples.

The table lists this clonotype with a few counts. The chain recombines TRBV10-3 with TRBJ1-2; 7 bases are shared with TRBD1. The V and J ends lost 10 bases and 8 bases, in that order; junction bases with no gene match: 13. The germline CDR1 and CDR2 sequences are ENHRY and SYGVKD. This CDR3 has 13 amino acids. The CDR3 DNA reads TGTGCCACCTTACGGACAGGCGGGCAAGGCTACACCTTC. Translation: CATLRTGGQGYTF.

At least ten counts were recorded for this clonotype. V is TRBV7-8 and J is TRBJ2-7; 8 positions match TRBD1. V was pared by 5 bases and J by 0 bases, with 9 bases of the junction left unmatched. The germline gives CDR1 SGHVS, CDR2 FQNEAQ. This CDR3 region has 16 residues. DNA for the CDR3: TGTGCCAGCAGCCCCCACCGGGACAGGAGCTCCTACGAGCAGTACTTC. The encoded protein is CASSPHRDRSSYEQYF.

This clonotype came up many times. The V call is TRBV29-1, the J call TRBJ2-1; unclear D gene. V lost 1 base, J lost 7 bases, and 8 bases lay in between. The germline gives CDR1 SQVTM, CDR2 ANQGSEA. CDR3 length equals 12 residues. CDR3 in amino acids: CSVEGRRNEQFF. The DNA of the CDR3 is TGCAGCGTTGAAGGCAGAAGGAATGAGCAGTTCTTC.

This clonotype was observed at least ten times. This chain connects TRBV6-1 to TRBJ2-5, with D unresolved. Between the trimmed V and J ends, which lost 7 bases and 5 bases, there was a span of 17 bases. From germline, CDR1 is MNHNS and CDR2 SASEGT. CDR3 length: 14 residues. The CDR3 nucleotides read TGTGCCAGCACCCGAATGGGCTTGGGGGAGACCCAGTACTTC. Protein: CASTRMGLGETQYF.

At least ten counts were recorded for this clonotype. This chain connects TRBV7-9 to TRBJ2-1; 9 bases agree with TRBD2. In germline, CDR1 is SEHNR, CDR2 FQNEAQ (reference sequence). Germline trimming cut 3 bases from V and 3 bases from J; bases unmatched to any gene: 6. The CDR3 has 16 amino acids. CDR3 coding DNA: TGTGCCAGCAGCTTCCAGCGGGAGGACTACTACAATGAGCAGTTCTTC. It translates to CASSFQREDYYNEQFF. The whole variable domain, remainder taken from reference TRBV7-9 and TRBJ2-1, is DTGVSQNPRHKITKRGQNVTFRCDPISEHNRLYWYRQTLGQGPEFLTYFQNEAQLEKSRLLSDRFSAERPKGSFSTLEIQRTEQGDSAMYLCASSFQREDYYNEQFFGPGTRLTVL.

This clonotype has ten or more counts. The junction departs from germline at one end; a sequencing error may be responsible. The chain links TRBV7-6 to TRBJ2-2; 8 nucleotides line up with TRBD2. This CDR3 spans 18 amino acids. Germline V gene lookup returns CDR1 SGHVS and CDR2 FNYEAQ. CDR3 bases: TGTGCCAGCAGCTTAGGCACCGGGACTAGAACGAATACCGGGGAGCTGTTTTTT. It translates to CASSLGTGTRTNTGELFF.

The V gene is TRBV5-1, the J gene TRBJ1-2, with a tentative D call TRBD1 (5 bases). This CDR3 has 14 amino acids. Germline V CDR1 and CDR2: SGHRS, YFSETQ. Trimming took 4 bases from V and 5 from J, leaving 15 bases between them. The CDR3 is CASSISGTRYGYTF. The CDR3 DNA reads TGCGCCAGCAGCATTTCCGGGACGAGGTATGGCTACACCTTC.

Of note for this clonotype: A single base separates this from a much larger clone, so it may be a read error. V is TRBV6-1 and J is TRBJ2-7; D call uncertain. This CDR3 is 15 amino acids long. The germline V gene has CDR1 MNHNS and CDR2 SASEGT. CDR3 DNA sequence: TGTGCCAGCAGTGAAGCGCTTAGGGTCACCTACAAGCAGTACTTC. Translated, it gives CASSEALRVTYKQYF.